This T cell receptor (beta chain) was identified in a study of human T cells and chemical hapten exposure. Authors' analysis steps: Per sample, the median was around 100,000 TCRs, with values from 23,224 to 690,600. TCRdb used MiXCR to reprocess the RACE reads, holding one entry per CDR3 protein. It is TCRdb's table, rather than the study itself, that gives the V and J calls and clone size. The data contain 360,000 or so distinct CDR3 sequences, about 6% of them singletons. The V gene's germline CDR1 is SGHVS and CDR2 FQNEAQ. The CDR3 is 15 residues long. V lost 3 bases and J lost 6; bases outside the gene matches: 9. This clonotype was picked up a small number of times. Its antigen is not known. Time point meaning: patch test 2, 6 weeks after DPC sensitization. The treatment: therapeutic diphenylcyclopropenone sensitization with weekly scalp DPC. Findings of the study overall: Expanded TCRs were compared with controls, and the expanded TCRs formed significantly more large CDR3 similarity clusters.

The chain uses TRBV7-8 and TRBJ2-7; 9 bases fit TRBD1. Specimen: whole blood, collected in connection with sensitization to the hapten diphenylcyclopropenone (DPC). The clonotype was recovered from a woman aged 18-29 years with alopecia areata. Some clones in this sample may be carry-over from other donors' samples. The CDR3 loop reads CASSLAPGQGFEQYF. The CDR3 DNA reads as TGTGCCAGCAGCTTGGCCCCGGGACAGGGTTTCGAGCAGTACTTC.